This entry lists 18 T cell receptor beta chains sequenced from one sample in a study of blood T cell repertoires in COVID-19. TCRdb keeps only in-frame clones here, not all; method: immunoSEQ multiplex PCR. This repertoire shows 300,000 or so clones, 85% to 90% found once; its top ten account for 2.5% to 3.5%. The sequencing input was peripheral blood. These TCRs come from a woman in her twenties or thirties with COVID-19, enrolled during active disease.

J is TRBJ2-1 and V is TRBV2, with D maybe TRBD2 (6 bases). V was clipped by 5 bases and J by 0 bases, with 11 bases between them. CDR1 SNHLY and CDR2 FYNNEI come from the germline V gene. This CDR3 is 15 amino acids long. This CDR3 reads CASSRAGSSYNEQFF. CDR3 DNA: TGTGCCAGCAGTAGGGCGGGGAGCTCCTACAATGAGCAGTTCTTC.

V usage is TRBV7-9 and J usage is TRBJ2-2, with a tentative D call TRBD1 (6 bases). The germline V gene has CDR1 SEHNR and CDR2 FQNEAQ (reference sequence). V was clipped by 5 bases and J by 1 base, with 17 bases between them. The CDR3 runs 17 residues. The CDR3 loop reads CASSLTRDIRNTGELFF. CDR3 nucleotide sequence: TGTGCCAGCAGCCTCACCCGGGACATCCGGAACACCGGGGAGCTGTTTTTT.

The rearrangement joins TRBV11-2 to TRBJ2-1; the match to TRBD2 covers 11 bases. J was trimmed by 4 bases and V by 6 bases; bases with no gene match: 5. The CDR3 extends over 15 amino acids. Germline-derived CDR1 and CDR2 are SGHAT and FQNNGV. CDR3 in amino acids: CASSPGTSGYNEQFF. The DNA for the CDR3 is TGTGCCAGCAGTCCCGGGACTAGCGGTTACAATGAGCAGTTCTTC.

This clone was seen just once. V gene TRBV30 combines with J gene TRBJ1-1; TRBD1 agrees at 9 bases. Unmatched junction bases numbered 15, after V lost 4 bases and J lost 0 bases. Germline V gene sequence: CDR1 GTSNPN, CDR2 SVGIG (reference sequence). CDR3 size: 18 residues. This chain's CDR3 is CAWTINRGRNWMNTEAFF. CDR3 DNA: TGTGCCTGGACGATTAACAGGGGGCGGAACTGGATGAACACTGAAGCTTTCTTT. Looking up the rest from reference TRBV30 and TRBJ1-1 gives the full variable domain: SQTIHQWPATLVQPVGSPLSLECTVEGTSNPNLYWYRQAAGRGLQLLFYSVGIGQISSEVPQNLSASRPQDRQFILSSKKLLLSDSGFYLCAWTINRGRNWMNTEAFFGQGTRLTVV.

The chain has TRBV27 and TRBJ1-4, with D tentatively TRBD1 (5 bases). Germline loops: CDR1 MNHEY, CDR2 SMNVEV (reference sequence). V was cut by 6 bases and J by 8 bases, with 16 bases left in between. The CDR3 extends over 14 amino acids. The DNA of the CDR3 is TGTGCCAGCAGCCCTGGGGGGTATTGGGAAAAACTGTTTTTT. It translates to CASSPGGYWEKLFF.

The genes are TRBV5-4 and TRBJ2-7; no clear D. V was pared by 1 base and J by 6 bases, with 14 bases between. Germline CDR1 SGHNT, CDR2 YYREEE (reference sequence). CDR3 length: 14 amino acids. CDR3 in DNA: TGTGCCAGCAGCTTGTCCCTACTTGCCCCCGAGCAGTACTTC. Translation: CASSLSLLAPEQYF.

CDR3 bases: TGTGCCAGCAGTTTGAGACGGGATTCTGAAGCTTTCTTT. The encoded protein is CASSLRRDSEAFF. The chain carries TRBV12-3 or TRBV12-4 and TRBJ1-1; D remains ambiguous. Trimming removed 3 bases from V and 6 bases from J, with 11 bases in between. The CDR3 totals 13 residues.

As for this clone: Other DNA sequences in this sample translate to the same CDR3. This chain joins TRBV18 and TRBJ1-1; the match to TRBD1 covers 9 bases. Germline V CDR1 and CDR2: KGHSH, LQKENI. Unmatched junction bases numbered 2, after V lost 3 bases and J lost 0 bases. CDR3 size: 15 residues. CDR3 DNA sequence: TGTGCCAGCTCACCGGGGACAGGGATGAACACTGAAGCTTTCTTT. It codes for CASSPGTGMNTEAFF. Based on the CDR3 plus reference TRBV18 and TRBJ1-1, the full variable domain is NAGVMQNPRHLVRRRGQEARLRCSPMKGHSHVYWYRQLPEEGLKFMVYLQKENIIDESGMPKERFSAEFPKEGPSILRIQQVVRGDSAAYFCASSPGTGMNTEAFFGQGTRLTVV.

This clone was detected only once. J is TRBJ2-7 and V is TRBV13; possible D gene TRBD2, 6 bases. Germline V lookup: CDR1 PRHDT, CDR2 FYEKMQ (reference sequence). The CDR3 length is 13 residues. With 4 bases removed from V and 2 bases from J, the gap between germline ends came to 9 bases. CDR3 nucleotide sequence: TGTGCCAGCAGCTCCGGGACTCCCTACGAGCAGTACTTC. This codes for CASSSGTPYEQYF.

The CDR3 bases are TGCGCCAGCAGCTTGGGGGACAGGGGTCAGGCTGAAGCTTTCTTT. It is translated as CASSLGDRGQAEAFF. This chain uses TRBV5-1 with TRBJ1-1; 10 bases align to TRBD1. The CDR3 has 15 residues. V shed 0 bases and J 6 bases; nucleotides not matched to a gene: 5. Germline lookup yields CDR1 SGHRS and CDR2 YFSETQ.

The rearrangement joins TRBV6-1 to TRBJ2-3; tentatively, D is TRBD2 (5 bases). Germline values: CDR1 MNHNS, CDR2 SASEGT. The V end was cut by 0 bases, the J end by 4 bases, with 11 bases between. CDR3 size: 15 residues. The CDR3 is CASSEASDFSDTQYF. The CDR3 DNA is TGTGCCAGCAGTGAAGCTAGCGACTTTTCAGATACGCAGTATTTT.

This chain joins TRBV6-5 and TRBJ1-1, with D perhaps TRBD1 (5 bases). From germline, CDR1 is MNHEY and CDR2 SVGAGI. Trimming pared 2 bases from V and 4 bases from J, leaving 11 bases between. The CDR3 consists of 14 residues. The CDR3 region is CASSYQGRSTEAFF. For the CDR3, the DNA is TGTGCCAGCAGTTACCAGGGAAGGAGCACTGAAGCTTTCTTT.

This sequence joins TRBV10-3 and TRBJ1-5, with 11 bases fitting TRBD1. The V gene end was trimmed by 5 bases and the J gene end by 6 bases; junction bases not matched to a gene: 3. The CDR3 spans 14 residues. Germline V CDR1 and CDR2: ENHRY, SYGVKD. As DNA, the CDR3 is TGTGCCATCAGTCGGACAGGGGGCACTCAGCCCCAGCATTTT. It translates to CAISRTGGTQPQHF.

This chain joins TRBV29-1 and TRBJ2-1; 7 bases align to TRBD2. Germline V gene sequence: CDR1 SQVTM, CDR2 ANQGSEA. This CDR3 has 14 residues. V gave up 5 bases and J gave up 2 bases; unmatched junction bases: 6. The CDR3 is CSVPQGGPYNEQFF. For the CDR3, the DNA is TGCAGCGTTCCCCAGGGAGGGCCCTACAATGAGCAGTTCTTC.

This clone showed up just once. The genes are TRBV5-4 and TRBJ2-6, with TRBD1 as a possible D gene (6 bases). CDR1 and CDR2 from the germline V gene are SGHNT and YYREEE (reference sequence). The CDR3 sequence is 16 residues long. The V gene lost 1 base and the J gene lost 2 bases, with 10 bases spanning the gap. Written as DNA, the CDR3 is TGTGCCAGCAGCTTGATATCAGGGGCTGGGGCCAACGTCCTGACTTTC. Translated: CASSLISGAGANVLTF. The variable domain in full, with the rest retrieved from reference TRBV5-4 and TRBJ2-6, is ETGVTQSPTHLIKTRGQQVTLRCSSQSGHNTVSWYQQALGQGPQFIFQYYREEENGRGNFPPRFSGLQFPNYSSELNVNALELDDSALYLCASSLISGAGANVLTFGAGSRLTVL.

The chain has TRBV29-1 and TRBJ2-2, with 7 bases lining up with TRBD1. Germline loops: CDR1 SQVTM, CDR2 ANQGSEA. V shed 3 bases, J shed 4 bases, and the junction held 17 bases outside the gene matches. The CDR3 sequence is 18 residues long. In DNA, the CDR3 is TGCAGCGTTGAGATATCGGGACAGTTTTTAGGGGGCACCGGGGAGCTGTTTTTT. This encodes CSVEISGQFLGGTGELFF.

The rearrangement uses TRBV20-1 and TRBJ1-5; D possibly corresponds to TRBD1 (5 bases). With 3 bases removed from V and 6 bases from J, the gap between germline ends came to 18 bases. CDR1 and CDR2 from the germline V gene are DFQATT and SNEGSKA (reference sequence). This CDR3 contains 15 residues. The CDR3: CSASPPGILGQPQHF. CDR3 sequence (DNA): TGCAGTGCTAGTCCACCAGGGATCTTGGGTCAGCCCCAGCATTTT.

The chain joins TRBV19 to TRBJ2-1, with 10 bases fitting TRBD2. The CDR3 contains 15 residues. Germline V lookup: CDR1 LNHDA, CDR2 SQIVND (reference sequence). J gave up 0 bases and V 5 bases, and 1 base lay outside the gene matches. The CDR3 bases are TGTGCCAGTAGTTCTAGCGGGAGCTCCTACAATGAGCAGTTCTTC. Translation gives CASSSSGSSYNEQFF.